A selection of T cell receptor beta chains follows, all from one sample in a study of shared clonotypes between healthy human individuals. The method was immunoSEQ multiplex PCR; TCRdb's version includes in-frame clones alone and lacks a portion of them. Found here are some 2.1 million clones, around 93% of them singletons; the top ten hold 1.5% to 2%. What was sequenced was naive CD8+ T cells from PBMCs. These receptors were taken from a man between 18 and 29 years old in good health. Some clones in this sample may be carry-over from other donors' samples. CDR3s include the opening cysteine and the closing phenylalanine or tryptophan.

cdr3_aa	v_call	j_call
CASSIEGAPRNEQFF	TRBV19	TRBJ2-1
CASSFPSGGTYEQYF	TRBV5-6	TRBJ2-7
CASSLIFGTEDSYEQYF	TRBV7-9	TRBJ2-7
CASSLPHREEDNEQFF	TRBV5-4	TRBJ2-1
CASPSRDRVYGYTF	TRBV2	TRBJ1-2
CASSFRDGTYNEQFF	TRBV7-9	TRBJ2-1
CASSPGRDYEQYF	TRBV5-4	TRBJ2-7
CASSFAGKGEAFF	TRBV7-9	TRBJ1-1
CASSLAAVSSYEQYF	TRBV5-6	TRBJ2-7
CASSRGPSIQETQYF	TRBV7-9	TRBJ2-5
CASSPSRGLREKLFF	TRBV27	TRBJ1-4
CASSPSGQGWYEQYF	TRBV27	TRBJ2-7
CASSQVLKGLAVSYNEQFF	TRBV4-2	TRBJ2-1
CASSSPSGEGYNEQFF	TRBV28	TRBJ2-1
CASSPGTGTYRRYF	TRBV19	TRBJ2-7
CSTRDNYEQYF	TRBV29-1	TRBJ2-7
CASSISRNEQFF	TRBV19	TRBJ2-1
CASSQDQAAATNEKLFF	TRBV4-3	TRBJ1-4
CASSFVRNEQYF	TRBV7-9	TRBJ2-7
CAISDPPTSGGTDTQYF	TRBV10-3	TRBJ2-3
CASSGNDRFPYEQYF	TRBV6-1	TRBJ2-7
CASSVGDRVSEQYF	TRBV9	TRBJ2-7
CASSYSSGGRYEQYF	TRBV6-6	TRBJ2-7
CASSLVRNYEQYF	TRBV5-6	TRBJ2-7